The 19 T cell receptor beta chains presented below share a single source sample, sequenced in a study of HIV-infected patients and healthy controls. Approximately 510 ng RNA was reverse transcribed with alpha and beta constant-region primers. Alpha and beta chain libraries were made separately by chain-specific third strand synthesis with multiplexing indices. TCRdb processed the 5' RACE reads anew with MiXCR; each CDR3 protein has one entry. The sample includes 10,000 to 12,000 distinct CDR3 sequences, 8% to 8.5% of them seen just once. No cell fractionation was done, so the repertoire covers all unsorted peripheral blood T cells. The sample consisted of blood. The receptors were sampled from an adult in good health.

In this sample, this clonotype is medium-sized. This chain uses TRBV20-1 with TRBJ2-3; D might be TRBD2 (6 bases). The CDR3 has 16 residues. Germline V gives CDR1 DFQATT, CDR2 SNEGSKA (reference sequence). The V end lost 2 bases, the J end lost 4 bases, and 19 bases lay between the germline ends. The CDR3 region is CSARTLKTSRSDTQYF. The DNA for the CDR3 is TGCAGTGCTAGAACCCTTAAGACTAGTAGGTCAGATACGCAGTATTTT.

Sample share makes this clonotype medium-sized (0.01 to 0.1%). The CDR3 nucleotides read TGTGCCAGCAGTCTTAGACTAGCGGGGACAGATACGCAGTATTTT. This codes for CASSLRLAGTDTQYF. V usage is TRBV6-1 and J usage is TRBJ2-3, with 11 positions matching TRBD2. The V gene end was trimmed by 5 bases and the J gene end by 3 bases; junction bases not matched to a gene: 4. Per germline, CDR1 MNHNS and CDR2 SASEGT. CDR3 length: 15 residues.

The chain is built from TRBV5-1 and TRBJ1-4; no reliable D call. V was clipped by 0 bases and J by 8 bases, with 11 bases between them. Germline loops: CDR1 SGHRS, CDR2 YFSETQ. This CDR3 has 14 residues. The chain's CDR3 is CASSLDVSGEKLFF. The CDR3 nucleotides are TGCGCCAGCAGCTTGGATGTTTCCGGGGAAAAACTGTTTTTT.

This clonotype ranks as medium-sized (0.01 to 0.1%). This chain links TRBV2 with TRBJ1-2; the match to TRBD1 covers 7 bases. J lost 5 bases, V lost 8 bases, and 14 bases had no gene match. The CDR3 extends over 15 amino acids. The germline CDR1 and CDR2 sequences are SNHLY and FYNNEI. For the CDR3, the DNA is TGTGCCAGCGGTGTATTGGGACAGCCGTCTTATGGCTACACCTTC. It specifies CASGVLGQPSYGYTF.

The chain joins TRBV14 to TRBJ2-1; 8 bases align to TRBD1. V shed 2 bases and J 8 bases; nucleotides not matched to a gene: 8. Germline V gene sequence: CDR1 SGHDN, CDR2 FVKESK. This CDR3 spans 15 amino acids. The CDR3 reads CASSQFQTGVDEQFF. The CDR3, as DNA: TGTGCCAGCAGCCAATTCCAGACAGGGGTGGATGAGCAGTTCTTC. The complete variable domain, with remaining parts taken from reference TRBV14 and TRBJ2-1, reads EAGVTQFPSHSVIEKGQTVTLRCDPISGHDNLYWYRRVMGKEIKFLLHFVKESKQDESGMPNNRFLAERTGGTYSTLKVQPAELEDSGVYFCASSQFQTGVDEQFFGPGTRLTVL.

This clonotype was counted only a few times. The chain carries TRBV6-2 or TRBV6-3 and TRBJ1-2; D unclear. Germline V gene sequence: CDR1 MNHEY, CDR2 SVGEGT. CDR3 length: 15 residues. Trimming removed 0 bases at V and 4 bases at J, with 12 bases between. Here the CDR3 reads CASSYSRAVGYGYTF. CDR3 DNA sequence: TGTGCCAGCAGTTACTCTCGTGCGGTTGGCTATGGCTACACCTTC.

This clonotype was seen at least ten times. The rearrangement uses TRBV18 and TRBJ1-5; D gene uncertain. Germline CDR1 KGHSH, CDR2 LQKENI. The V and J ends lost 5 bases and 1 base respectively, with 9 bases between them. The CDR3 totals 14 residues. The CDR3 is CASSTGMSNQPQHF. For the CDR3, the DNA is TGTGCCAGCTCAACGGGCATGAGCAATCAGCCCCAGCATTTT.

This clonotype was counted ten times or more. The chain combines TRBV10-3 with TRBJ1-3; D is undetermined. This CDR3 spans 17 amino acids. V was shortened by 0 bases and J by 0 bases, with 12 bases between the two germline ends. The germline gives CDR1 ENHRY, CDR2 SYGVKD. As DNA, the CDR3 is TGTGCCATCAGTGAGTCGAAGGCGGTTCTCTCTGGAAACACCATATATTTT. Protein sequence: CAISESKAVLSGNTIYF.

This clonotype is medium-sized in the sample. The chain employs TRBV7-9 and TRBJ2-6; D is unresolved. The V gene lost 4 bases and the J gene lost 0 bases, with 7 bases spanning the gap. This CDR3 has 15 residues. The V gene's germline CDR1 is SEHNR and CDR2 FQNEAQ (reference sequence). The CDR3 protein is CASSSYGSGANVLTF. DNA for the CDR3: TGTGCCAGCAGCTCGTATGGCTCTGGGGCCAACGTCCTGACTTTC.

Within the sample, this clonotype is medium-sized. V is TRBV7-9 and J is TRBJ2-7; tentative D call: TRBD2 (5 bases). V was cut by 2 bases and J by 4 bases, with 6 bases left in between. Germline values: CDR1 SEHNR, CDR2 FQNEAQ (reference sequence). The CDR3 consists of 12 residues. In nucleotides, the CDR3 is TGTGCCAGCAGCTTATCGGGGTACGAGCAGTACTTC. Its translation is CASSLSGYEQYF.

The chain couples TRBV7-3 to TRBJ2-3; no reliable D call. This CDR3 is built from 14 residues. Trimming shortened V by 2 bases and J by 4 bases, and 10 bases separated the two germline ends. Germline V CDR1 and CDR2: SGHTA, FQGTGA. The CDR3 is CASSLSNGADTQYF. In DNA, the CDR3 is TGTGCCAGCAGCTTATCCAACGGTGCAGATACGCAGTATTTT.

This clonotype was seen at least ten times. V is TRBV6-5 and J is TRBJ2-5, with D unclear. V dropped 0 bases and J dropped 7 bases, with 9 bases sitting between them. The CDR3 totals 13 residues. CDR1 and CDR2 from the germline V gene are MNHEY and SVGAGI. DNA of the CDR3: TGTGCCAGCAGTTACTCGATAATAGGGACCCAGTACTTC. Protein product: CASSYSIIGTQYF.

The V and J genes are TRBV7-9 and TRBJ2-3; 9 positions match TRBD1. Germline V gene sequence: CDR1 SEHNR, CDR2 FQNEAQ (reference sequence). The CDR3 contains 14 residues. V dropped 5 bases and J dropped 4; count of bases not matched to a gene: 4. The CDR3: CASSQDRGPDTQYF. Here the CDR3 DNA reads TGTGCCAGCAGCCAGGACAGGGGCCCAGATACGCAGTATTTT.

This clonotype is categorized as medium-sized (0.01 to 0.1%). The chain carries TRBV25-1 and TRBJ2-5; 9 positions agree with TRBD2. Germline assignment: CDR1 MGHDK and CDR2 SYGVNS. The CDR3 is 13 amino acids. J gave up 5 bases and V 6 bases, and 4 bases lay outside the gene matches. CDR3 DNA sequence: TGTGCCAGCAGCCGCAGCGGGAGGGAGACCCAGTACTTC. As protein: CASSRSGRETQYF.

This clonotype is termed medium-sized. This chain connects TRBV7-2 to TRBJ2-1, with 14 bases matching TRBD2. Per germline, CDR1 SGHTA and CDR2 FQGNSA. This CDR3 region has 17 residues. J gave up 5 bases and V 3 bases, and 6 bases lay outside the gene matches. In DNA, the CDR3 is TGTGCCAGCAGCTTCATCCCGGGACTAGCGGGAGACAATGAGCAGTTCTTC. Translated: CASSFIPGLAGDNEQFF. The full variable domain, completed using reference TRBV7-2 and TRBJ2-1, is GAGVSQSPSNKVTEKGKDVELRCDPISGHTALYWYRQSLGQGLEFLIYFQGNSAPDKSGLPSDRFSAERTGGSVSTLTIQRTQQEDSAVYLCASSFIPGLAGDNEQFFGPGTRLTVL.

The sample holds many counts of this clonotype. The chain links TRBV27 to TRBJ2-5; 7 bases match TRBD2. Germline assignment: CDR1 MNHEY and CDR2 SMNVEV (reference sequence). This CDR3 is built from 14 residues. V trimming: 3 bases; J trimming: 3 bases; junction bases outside the gene matches: 4. The CDR3 spells CASSFRLAEETQYF. CDR3 sequence (DNA): TGTGCCAGCAGTTTTCGGCTAGCGGAAGAGACCCAGTACTTC.

This chain connects TRBV20-1 to TRBJ1-1, with D possibly TRBD1 on 5 matching bases. This CDR3 region has 15 residues. Trimming stripped 3 bases from V and 5 bases from J, with 19 bases between. Germline assignment: CDR1 DFQATT and CDR2 SNEGSKA (reference sequence). CDR3 sequence (DNA): TGCAGTGCTAGGTCCAGGGTTCAAGTTGGGACTGAAGCTTTCTTT. This sequence encodes CSARSRVQVGTEAFF.

This clonotype qualifies as medium-sized. The CDR3 DNA is TGTGCCAGCTGTTTAGGGAGCGGGGGAAACAATGAGCAGTTCTTC. Its protein product is CASCLGSGGNNEQFF. The chain has TRBV11-1 and TRBJ2-1; 8 nucleotides agree with TRBD2. After removal of 8 bases from V and 5 bases from J, the junction contained 11 bases not matched to a gene. The germline gives CDR1 SGHAT, CDR2 FQDESV (reference sequence). The CDR3 is 15 residues long.

A few counts support this clonotype. This chain uses TRBV28 with TRBJ2-5, with TRBD2 identical over 8 bases. The CDR3 is 15 amino acids. J was trimmed by 2 bases and V by 11 bases; bases with no gene match: 13. Germline V gene lookup returns CDR1 MDHEN and CDR2 SYDVKM. DNA of the CDR3: TGTGCCGCTTCAGAGTTGGCGGGGGGACAAGAGACCCAGTACTTC. Amino acids: CAASELAGGQETQYF. The entire variable domain, with the rest obtained from reference TRBV28 and TRBJ2-5, is as follows: DVKVTQSSRYLVKRTGEKVFLECVQDMDHENMFWYRQDPGLGLRLIYFSYDVKMKEKGDIPEGYSVSREKKERFSLILESASTNQTSMYLCAASELAGGQETQYFGPGTRLLVL.